This passage covers 26 T cell receptor beta chains from one sample sequenced in a study of T cell responses to AZD1222 COVID-19 vaccine. Some clones are missing from TCRdb's copy, which holds only in-frame ones; the method was immunoSEQ multiplex PCR. The sample holds about 180,000 clones; roughly 89% are singletons and the top ten take 1.5% to 2%. This material consisted of peripheral blood, taken on day 0 of AZD1222 vaccination. Receptors originate from an adult in good health.

This chain uses TRBV18 with TRBJ2-3, with D hard to call. Looked up from germline, CDR1 is KGHSH and CDR2 is LQKENI. The CDR3 runs to 12 residues. Trimming cost V 3 bases and J 5 bases, with 6 bases left between them. CDR3 bases: TGTGCCAGCTCACCGGACGGAGATACGCAGTATTTT. Its translation is CASSPDGDTQYF.

This clone was seen a few times. V and J are TRBV7-8 and TRBJ2-7, with TRBD1 identical over 11 bases. The germline CDR1 and CDR2 sequences are SGHVS and FQNEAQ. V lost 1 base, J lost 4 bases, and 3 bases stayed unmatched. This CDR3 spans 15 amino acids. This chain's CDR3 is CASSLGTGGGYEQYV. As DNA, the CDR3 is TGTGCCAGCAGCTTAGGGACAGGGGGCGGGTACGAGCAGTACGTC.

The gene calls are TRBV19 and TRBJ1-2, with D hard to call. The CDR3 consists of 15 residues. The V end lost 7 bases, the J end lost 3 bases, and 18 bases lay between the germline ends. CDR1 is LNHDA, CDR2 SQIVND, per germline (reference sequence). CDR3 sequence: CASTQFLSGDYGYTF. The CDR3 DNA follows: TGTGCCAGTACCCAATTCCTGTCTGGGGACTATGGCTACACCTTC.

The genes are TRBV27 and TRBJ1-5; a weak D match, TRBD1 (6 bases). Between the trimmed V and J ends, which lost 5 bases and 5 bases, there was a span of 13 bases. The CDR3 is made up of 14 amino acids. CDR1 and CDR2 (germline): MNHEY, SMNVEV (reference sequence). The CDR3 reads CASSQLGQYQPQHF. The DNA of the CDR3 is TGTGCCAGCAGTCAACTCGGACAGTATCAGCCCCAGCATTTT.

The rearrangement links TRBV19 to TRBJ1-5; TRBD1 is a possible D gene (6 bases). Between the trimmed V and J ends, which lost 5 bases and 6 bases, there was a span of 14 bases. Germline CDR1 reads LNHDA; CDR2 reads SQIVND (reference sequence). This CDR3 region has 14 residues. In nucleotides, the CDR3 is TGTGCCAGTAGTGTGAACAGGGCCTCTCAGCCCCAGCATTTT. Translation: CASSVNRASQPQHF.

CDR3: CASRITGGNQPQHF. The DNA of the CDR3 is TGTGCCAGTAGAATCACAGGGGGCAATCAGCCCCAGCATTTT. The chain recombines TRBV19 with TRBJ1-5, with TRBD1 matching 7 bases. The trim removed 6 bases at V and 2 bases at J, leaving 4 bases unmatched. Germline lookup yields CDR1 LNHDA and CDR2 SQIVND (reference sequence). The CDR3 covers 14 residues.

The V call is TRBV19, the J call TRBJ1-1; D remains unclear. The V end was cut by 3 bases, the J end by 1 base, with 6 bases between. Germline CDR1 LNHDA, CDR2 SQIVND (reference sequence). This CDR3 region has 13 residues. In DNA form, the CDR3 reads TGTGCCAGTAGTATGATGGGGAACACTGAAGCTTTCTTT. It codes for CASSMMGNTEAFF.

The rearrangement links TRBV5-1 to TRBJ2-5; D possibly corresponds to TRBD2 (7 bases). CDR3 length: 14 residues. The germline V gene has CDR1 SGHRS and CDR2 YFSETQ. Trimming shortened V by 1 base and J by 5 bases, and 12 bases separated the two germline ends. Here the CDR3 reads CASSLRKGGETQYF. The CDR3 DNA sequence: TGCGCCAGCAGCTTGAGGAAGGGGGGGGAGACCCAGTACTTC.

The V and J genes are TRBV11-2 and TRBJ1-1; D not resolved. CDR1 and CDR2 (germline): SGHAT, FQNNGV. Between the trimmed V and J ends, which lost 4 bases and 3 bases, there was a span of 12 bases. CDR3 length: 14 amino acids. CDR3 nucleotides: TGTGCCAGCAGCTCCGGACGAAGACACACTGAAGCTTTCTTT. This codes for CASSSGRRHTEAFF.

Only a few counts were recorded for this clone. V usage is TRBV12-3 or TRBV12-4 and J usage is TRBJ2-7; D is unclear. The length of the CDR3 is 11 residues. V gave up 3 bases and J gave up 5 bases, with 5 bases separating them. The CDR3 DNA sequence: TGTGCCAGCAGTTTTAGGGACGAGCAGTACGTC. As protein: CASSFRDEQYV.

Comment on this clone: This sample includes further DNA sequences coding for the same CDR3. V gene TRBV10-3 combines with J gene TRBJ1-6, with D uncertain. The CDR3 is made up of 12 amino acids. Trimming removed 0 bases at V and 7 bases at J, with 1 base between. CDR1 and CDR2 (germline): ENHRY, SYGVKD. This CDR3 reads CAISESNSPLHF. In DNA, the CDR3 is TGTGCCATCAGTGAGTCAAATTCACCCCTCCACTTT.

This rearrangement joins TRBV7-3 to TRBJ2-1, with TRBD2 matching 11 bases. The CDR3 has 15 amino acids. V was pared by 4 bases and J by 6 bases, with 5 bases of the junction left unmatched. Germline loops: CDR1 SGHTA, CDR2 FQGTGA. Here the CDR3 reads CASSYTSGGGNEQFF. CDR3 bases: TGTGCCAGCAGCTATACTAGCGGGGGTGGCAATGAGCAGTTCTTC.

The gene calls are TRBV5-1 and TRBJ1-1, with 9 nucleotides matching TRBD1. Germline values: CDR1 SGHRS, CDR2 YFSETQ. V was pared by 5 bases and J by 0 bases, with 5 bases of the junction left unmatched. The CDR3 totals 15 residues. Here the CDR3 DNA reads TGCGCCAGCAGACGGACAGGGGCAATGAACACTGAAGCTTTCTTT. It specifies CASRRTGAMNTEAFF.

The chain employs TRBV6-5 and TRBJ1-6; D unresolved. CDR3 length equals 14 residues. The V and J ends lost 2 bases and 8 bases respectively, with 10 bases between them. Germline CDR1 is MNHEY and CDR2 is SVGAGI. CDR3 DNA: TGTGCCAGCAGTTACGCTAGACAAGATTCACCCCTCCACTTT. Its protein is CASSYARQDSPLHF.

The V and J genes are TRBV6-6 and TRBJ1-5, with TRBD1 matching 8 bases. The V gene's germline CDR1 is MNHNY and CDR2 SVGAGI (reference sequence). J was trimmed by 6 bases and V by 6 bases; bases with no gene match: 13. This CDR3 is built from 16 residues. In nucleotides, the CDR3 is TGTGCCAGCAGCTCCTCTCTAGGACAGGGCAGTCAGCCCCAGCATTTT. This codes for CASSSSLGQGSQPQHF.

The gene calls are TRBV6-5 and TRBJ2-7; D gene ambiguous. The CDR3 runs to 13 residues. Germline CDR1 is MNHEY and CDR2 is SVGAGI. V lost 6 bases and J lost 3, with 12 bases in between. The CDR3 is CASSAGPDYEQYV. Written as DNA, the CDR3 is TGTGCCAGCAGCGCCGGGCCGGACTACGAGCAGTACGTC.

The chain employs TRBV21-1 and TRBJ2-2; the table's D call, TRBD1, was not checked against the DNA. TRBV21-1 represents a pseudogene. The CDR3 is 24 amino acids. The CDR3 spells CASINPTVWGGSRDRAVSTGELFF. The DNA for the CDR3 is TGTGCCAGCATAAACCCCACAGTGTGGGGGGGATCGCGGGACAGGGCGGTTAGCACCGGGGAGCTGTTTTTT.

The chain joins TRBV3-1 (or the pseudogene TRBV3-2) to TRBJ1-1, with 8 positions matching TRBD1. This CDR3 has 11 amino acids. Trimming took 4 bases from V and 11 from J; bases not matched to a gene: 3. Germline-derived CDR1 and CDR2 are LGHDT and YNNKEL (reference sequence). CDR3 in DNA: TGTGCCAGCAGCCTGGGACAGGAGGCTTTCTTT. It encodes CASSLGQEAFF.

This clone was detected only a few times. Additional DNA sequences in this sample encode the identical CDR3. This chain connects TRBV4-2 to TRBJ1-2, with D uncertain. Trimming stripped 0 bases from V and 3 bases from J, with 11 bases between. CDR1 and CDR2 from the germline V gene are LGHNA and YNFKEQ. The CDR3 sequence is 15 residues long. This chain's CDR3 is CASSQDPKGDYGYTF. CDR3 DNA: TGTGCCAGCAGCCAAGATCCAAAAGGAGACTATGGCTACACCTTC.

The CDR3 is CASSLVGTSDGANVLTF. CDR3 in DNA: TGCGCCAGCAGCTTAGTCGGGACTAGCGATGGGGCCAACGTCCTGACTTTC. V is TRBV5-1 and J is TRBJ2-6, with 10 bases identical to TRBD2. Losses at the gene ends were 2 bases for V and 3 bases for J; bases not matched to a gene: 5. CDR1 is SGHRS, CDR2 YFSETQ, per germline. CDR3 length equals 17 residues.

The chain employs TRBV12-3 or TRBV12-4 and TRBJ1-1; D is possibly TRBD1 (5 bases). Trimming pared 3 bases from V and 5 bases from J, leaving 10 bases between. The CDR3 sequence is 13 residues long. CDR3 loop: CASSFAQGTEAFF. The CDR3 nucleotides read TGTGCCAGCAGTTTTGCTCAGGGAACTGAAGCTTTCTTT.

This chain uses TRBV6-2 or TRBV6-3 with TRBJ2-2; 15 nucleotides match TRBD2. Germline V gene lookup returns CDR1 MNHEY and CDR2 SVGEGT. Trimming at V came to 4 bases and at J to 0 bases, leaving 3 bases not matched to a gene. CDR3 length: 18 residues. CDR3 in DNA: TGTGCCAGCAGTTGGGGACTAGCGGGAGGAGCGAACACCGGGGAGCTGTTTTTT. As protein: CASSWGLAGGANTGELFF.

V usage is TRBV4-2 and J usage is TRBJ2-3, with 7 bases fitting TRBD2. The V segment lost 2 bases and the J segment 5 bases; nucleotides outside the gene matches: 16. Germline values: CDR1 LGHNA, CDR2 YNFKEQ. There are 18 residues in the CDR3. The DNA of the CDR3 is TGTGCCAGCAGCCAATACCCCCCCAGCGGGACCGCGGTAGATACGCAGTATTTT. Translated: CASSQYPPSGTAVDTQYF.

V usage is TRBV19 and J usage is TRBJ1-4; D is perhaps TRBD1 (5 bases). In germline, CDR1 is LNHDA, CDR2 SQIVND (reference sequence). V shed 3 bases and J shed 2 bases, with 13 bases lying between them. This CDR3 region has 16 residues. CDR3 region: CASSINPRQTNEKLFF. CDR3 coding DNA: TGTGCCAGTAGTATTAATCCTCGACAGACTAATGAAAAACTGTTTTTT.

V is TRBV7-2 and J is TRBJ2-2; 10 nucleotides line up with TRBD2. Trimming cost V 0 bases and J 14 bases; bases outside gene matches: 6. From germline, CDR1 is SGHTA and CDR2 FQGNSA. The CDR3 spans 14 residues. The CDR3 DNA follows: TGTGCCAGCAGCTTAGCGCATCGACTAGCGGGTCTGTTTTTT. Translating gives CASSLAHRLAGLFF.

This CDR3 reads CASSIRRGRLSTEAFF. The CDR3 region has the DNA TGTGCCAGTAGTATCCGCCGGGGCAGGCTCAGCACTGAAGCTTTCTTT. This chain joins TRBV19 and TRBJ1-1, with a tentative D call TRBD1 (5 bases). Germline V gene lookup returns CDR1 LNHDA and CDR2 SQIVND (reference sequence). The V end was cut by 3 bases, the J end by 4 bases, with 18 bases between. The CDR3 extends over 16 amino acids.